These T cell receptor beta chains were read from a single sample in a study of blood T cell repertoires in COVID-19. This table comes from immunoSEQ multiplex PCR, and its TCRdb copy is limited to in-frame clones, with some not included. Here the sample spans about 150,000 clones, about 87% being singletons. Sequenced: peripheral blood. These receptors originate from a human donor with COVID-19, enrolled during active disease. The donor label of this sample is uncertain. Both conserved end residues are part of each CDR3. The D gene is left open where the match is weak. The size entry is marked missing in some rows and otherwise reads once, few, many or a size class.

>TRBV28|NA|TRBJ1-2|13|few
CASSPDRNYGYTF
TGTGCCAGCAGCCCCGACAGGAACTATGGCTACACCTTC
>TRBV19|TRBD1|TRBJ1-5|13|NA
CASSAGGRRPQHF
TGTGCCAGTAGTGCAGGGGGGAGGCGGCCCCAGCATTTT
>TRBV11-2|NA|TRBJ2-1|16|NA
CASSPNLDSAYNEQFF
TGTGCCAGCAGCCCGAACCTCGACTCTGCGTACAATGAGCAGTTCTTC
>TRBV6-6|NA|TRBJ1-2|13|once
CASSGGGAGEYTF
TGTGCCAGCAGTGGAGGGGGGGCAGGGGAGTACACCTTC
>TRBV3-1/TRBV3-2|NA|TRBJ2-5|16|once
CASSQAATAYQETQYF
TGTGCCAGCAGCCAGGCCGCGACAGCGTACCAAGAGACCCAGTACTTC
>TRBV5-8|NA|TRBJ2-1|13|NA
CASSFRGYNEQFF
TGTGCCAGCAGCTTCCGAGGCTACAATGAGCAGTTCTTC
>TRBV2|NA|TRBJ1-3|13|NA
CASGRGIGNTIYF
TGTGCCAGCGGCCGGGGAATCGGAAACACCATATATTTT
>TRBV12-3/TRBV12-4|NA|TRBJ2-1|12|NA
CASSSLYNEQFF
TGTGCCAGCAGTTCCCTTTACAATGAGCAGTTCTTC
>TRBV30|NA|TRBJ2-5|13|few
CAWRIYGGETQYF
TGTGCCTGGAGAATTTACGGCGGAGAGACCCAGTACTTC
>TRBV5-1|NA|TRBJ2-7|12|NA
CASSLARAEQYF
TGCGCCAGCAGCTTGGCCCGCGCCGAGCAGTACTTC
>TRBV27|TRBD2|TRBJ2-5|14|few
CASRRLAGGETQYF
TGTGCCAGCAGGCGACTAGCGGGGGGGGAGACCCAGTACTTC
>TRBV5-5|NA|TRBJ2-7|13|few
CASRSTGPYEQYF
TGTGCCAGCAGGTCGACAGGCCCCTACGAGCAGTACTTC
>TRBV9|NA|TRBJ2-2|15|NA
CASSLGQIETGELFF
TGTGCCAGCAGCCTCGGACAGATAGAAACCGGGGAGCTGTTTTTT
>TRBV5-1|NA|TRBJ1-4|15|NA
CASRSGPNSEEKLFF
TGCGCCAGCAGATCAGGGCCCAACTCGGAGGAAAAACTGTTTTTT
>TRBV19|TRBD1|TRBJ2-7|13|NA
CASSRQGVPGQYF
TGTGCCAGTAGTAGGCAGGGGGTTCCTGGGCAGTACTTC
>TRBV28|NA|TRBJ1-2|11|NA
CASSLASGYTF
TGTGCCAGCAGTCTAGCTAGTGGCTACACCTTC
>TRBV15|NA|TRBJ2-1|16|NA
CATSRDRGGPYNEQFF
TGTGCCACCAGCAGAGATAGGGGGGGCCCATACAATGAGCAGTTCTTC
>TRBV24-1|TRBD1|TRBJ1-2|16|NA
CATSDPTGQGNYGYTF
TGTGCCACCAGTGATCCCACGGGACAGGGTAACTATGGCTACACCTTC
>TRBV7-9|NA|TRBJ1-5|14|few
CASSNGGPNQPQHF
TGTGCCAGCAGTAACGGTGGGCCAAATCAGCCCCAGCATTTT
>TRBV29-1|TRBD2|TRBJ2-3|14|NA
CSVEREGLTDTQYF
TGCAGCGTTGAAAGGGAGGGACTGACAGATACGCAGTATTTT
>TRBV13|TRBD1|TRBJ2-7|16|NA
CASSPNPGQGLYEQYF
TGTGCCAGCAGTCCAAATCCGGGACAGGGTCTCTACGAGCAGTACTTC
>TRBV11-3|TRBD2|TRBJ2-5|15|NA
CASSSAGRGRETQYF
TGTGCCAGCAGCTCTGCGGGGAGGGGTAGGGAGACCCAGTACTTC
>TRBV12-3/TRBV12-4|NA|TRBJ2-7|12|NA
CASSPPGYEQYF
TGTGCCAGCAGCCCCCCGGGCTACGAGCAGTACTTC
>TRBV5-1|TRBD1|TRBJ1-2|12|NA
CASSSDRGQRTF
TGCGCCAGCAGCTCGGACAGGGGGCAGCGGACCTTC
>TRBV28|NA|TRBJ1-5|14|NA
CASSSRVSNQPQHF
TGTGCCAGCAGTTCCCGGGTCAGCAATCAGCCCCAGCATTTT
>TRBV6-5|TRBD1|TRBJ1-2|15|NA
CASIQGQGANYGYTF
TGTGCCAGCATCCAGGGACAGGGGGCCAACTATGGCTACACCTTC